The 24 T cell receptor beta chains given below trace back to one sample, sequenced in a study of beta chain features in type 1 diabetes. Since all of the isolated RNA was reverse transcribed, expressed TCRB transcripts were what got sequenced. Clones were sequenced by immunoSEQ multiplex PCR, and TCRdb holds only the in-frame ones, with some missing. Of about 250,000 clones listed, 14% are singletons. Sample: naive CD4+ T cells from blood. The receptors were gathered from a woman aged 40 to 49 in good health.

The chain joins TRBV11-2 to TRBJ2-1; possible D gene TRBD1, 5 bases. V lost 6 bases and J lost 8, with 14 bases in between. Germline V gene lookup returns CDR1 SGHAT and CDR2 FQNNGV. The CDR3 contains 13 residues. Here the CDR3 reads CASSIRGWHEQFF. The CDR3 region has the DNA TGTGCCAGCAGTATAAGGGGTTGGCATGAGCAGTTCTTC.

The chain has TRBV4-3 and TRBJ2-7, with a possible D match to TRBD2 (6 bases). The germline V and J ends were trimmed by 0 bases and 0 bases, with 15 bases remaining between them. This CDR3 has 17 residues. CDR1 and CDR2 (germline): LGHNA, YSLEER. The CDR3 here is CASSQDGFGGSSYEQYF. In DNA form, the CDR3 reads TGCGCCAGCAGCCAAGACGGTTTTGGGGGGAGCTCCTACGAGCAGTACTTC.

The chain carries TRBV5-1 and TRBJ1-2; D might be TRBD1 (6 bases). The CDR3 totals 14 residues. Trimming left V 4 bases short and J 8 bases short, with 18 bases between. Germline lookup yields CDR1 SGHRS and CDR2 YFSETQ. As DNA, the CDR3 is TGCGCCAGCAGCCCCGGGGATCAGGGGCCCGGCTACACCTTC. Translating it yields CASSPGDQGPGYTF.

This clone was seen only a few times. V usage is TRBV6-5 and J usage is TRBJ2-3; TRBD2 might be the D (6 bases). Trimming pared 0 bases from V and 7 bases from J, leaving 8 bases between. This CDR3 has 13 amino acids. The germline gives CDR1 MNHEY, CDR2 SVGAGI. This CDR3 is CASSYSRGNTQYF. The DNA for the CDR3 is TGTGCCAGCAGTTACTCGCGGGGAAATACGCAGTATTTT.

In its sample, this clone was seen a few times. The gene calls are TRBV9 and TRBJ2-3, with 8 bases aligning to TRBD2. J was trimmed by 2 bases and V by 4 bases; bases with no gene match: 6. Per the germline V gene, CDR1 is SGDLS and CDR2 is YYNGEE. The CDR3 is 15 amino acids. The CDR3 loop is CASSLSGAVTDTQYF. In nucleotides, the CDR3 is TGTGCCAGCAGCCTTAGCGGGGCCGTCACAGATACGCAGTATTTT.

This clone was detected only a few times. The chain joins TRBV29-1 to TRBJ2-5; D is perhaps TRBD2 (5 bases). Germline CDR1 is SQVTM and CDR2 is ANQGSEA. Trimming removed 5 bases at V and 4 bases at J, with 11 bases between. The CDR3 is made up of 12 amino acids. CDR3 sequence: CSVSRGRETQYF. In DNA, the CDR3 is TGCAGCGTTTCGCGAGGGCGAGAGACCCAGTACTTC.

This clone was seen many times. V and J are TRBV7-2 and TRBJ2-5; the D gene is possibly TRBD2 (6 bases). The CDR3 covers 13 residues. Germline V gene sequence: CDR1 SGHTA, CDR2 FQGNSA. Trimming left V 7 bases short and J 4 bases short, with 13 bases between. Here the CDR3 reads CASTIPGGETQYF. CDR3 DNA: TGTGCCAGCACAATCCCCGGGGGAGAGACCCAGTACTTC.

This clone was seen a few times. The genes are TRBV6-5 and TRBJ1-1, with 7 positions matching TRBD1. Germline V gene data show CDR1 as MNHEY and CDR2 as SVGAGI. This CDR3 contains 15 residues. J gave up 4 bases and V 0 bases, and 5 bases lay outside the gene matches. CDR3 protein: CASSYSGQGGTEAFF. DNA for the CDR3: TGTGCCAGCAGTTACTCAGGGCAGGGGGGCACTGAAGCTTTCTTT.

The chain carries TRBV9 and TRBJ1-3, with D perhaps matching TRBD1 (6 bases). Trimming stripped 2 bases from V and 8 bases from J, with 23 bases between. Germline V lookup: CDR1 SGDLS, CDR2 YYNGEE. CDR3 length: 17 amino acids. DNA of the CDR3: TGTGCCAGCAGCGTGGGCGCTCAGGGGACCATGGGACACACCATATATTTT. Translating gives CASSVGAQGTMGHTIYF. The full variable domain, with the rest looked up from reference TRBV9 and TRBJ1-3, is DSGVTQTPKHLITATGQRVTLRCSPRSGDLSVYWYQQSLDQGLQFLIQYYNGEERAKGNILERFSAQQFPDLHSELNLSSLELGDSALYFCASSVGAQGTMGHTIYFGEGSWLTVV.

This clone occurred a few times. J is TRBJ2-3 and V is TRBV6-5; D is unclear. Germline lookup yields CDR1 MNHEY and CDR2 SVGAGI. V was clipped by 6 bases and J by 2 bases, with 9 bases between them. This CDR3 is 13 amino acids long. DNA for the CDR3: TGTGCCAGCAGCCGTACTCCCACAGATACGCAGTATTTT. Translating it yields CASSRTPTDTQYF.

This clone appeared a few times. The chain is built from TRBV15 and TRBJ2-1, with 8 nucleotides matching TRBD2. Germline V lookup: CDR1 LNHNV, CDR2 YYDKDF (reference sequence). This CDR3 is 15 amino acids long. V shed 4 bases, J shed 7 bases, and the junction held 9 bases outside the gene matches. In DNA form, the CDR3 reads TGTGCCACCAGCACTCGGGGGGGCCTTTGGAATGAGCAGTTCTTC. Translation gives CATSTRGGLWNEQFF.

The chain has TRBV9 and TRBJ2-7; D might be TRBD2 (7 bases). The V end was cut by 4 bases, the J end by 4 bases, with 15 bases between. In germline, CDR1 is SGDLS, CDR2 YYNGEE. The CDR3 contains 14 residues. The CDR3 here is CASSPMGGTYEQYF. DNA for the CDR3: TGTGCCAGCAGCCCCATGGGGGGGACATACGAGCAGTACTTC.

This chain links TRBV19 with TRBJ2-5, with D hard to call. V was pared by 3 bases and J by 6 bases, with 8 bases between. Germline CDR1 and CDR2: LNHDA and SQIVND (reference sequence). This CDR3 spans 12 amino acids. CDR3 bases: TGTGCCAGTAGTATGAACACCCAGACCCAGTACTTC. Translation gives CASSMNTQTQYF.

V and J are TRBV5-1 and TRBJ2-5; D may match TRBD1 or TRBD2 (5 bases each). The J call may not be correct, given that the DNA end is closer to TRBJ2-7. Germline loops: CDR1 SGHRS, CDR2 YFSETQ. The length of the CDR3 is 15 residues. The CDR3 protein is CASSLVAGGSYEQYF. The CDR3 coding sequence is TGCGCCAGCAGCTTGGTCGCTGGGGGCTCCTACGAGCAGTACTTC.

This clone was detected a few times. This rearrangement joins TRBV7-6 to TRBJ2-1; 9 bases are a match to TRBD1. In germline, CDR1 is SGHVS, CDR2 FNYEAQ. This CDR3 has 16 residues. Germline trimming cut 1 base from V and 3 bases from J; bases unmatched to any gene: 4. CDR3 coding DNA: TGTGCCAGCAGCTTAGTTGGGACAGGGAACTACAATGAGCAGTTCTTC. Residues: CASSLVGTGNYNEQFF.

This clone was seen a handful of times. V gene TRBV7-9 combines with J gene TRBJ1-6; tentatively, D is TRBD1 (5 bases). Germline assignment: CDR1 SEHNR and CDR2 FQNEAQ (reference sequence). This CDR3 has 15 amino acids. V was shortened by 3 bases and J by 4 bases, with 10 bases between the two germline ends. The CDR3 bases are TGTGCCAGCAGCTTCTCCACAGGTTATAATTCACCCCTCCACTTT. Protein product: CASSFSTGYNSPLHF.

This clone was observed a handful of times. CDR3 nucleotides: TGTGCCAGCTCACCAGACAGCCTCTATGGCTACACCTTC. Protein: CASSPDSLYGYTF. The chain has TRBV18 and TRBJ1-2, with a possible D match to TRBD1 (5 bases). Trimming took off 2 bases at V and 4 bases at J, with 8 bases between the two ends. The germline V gene encodes CDR1 KGHSH and CDR2 LQKENI. This CDR3 contains 13 residues.

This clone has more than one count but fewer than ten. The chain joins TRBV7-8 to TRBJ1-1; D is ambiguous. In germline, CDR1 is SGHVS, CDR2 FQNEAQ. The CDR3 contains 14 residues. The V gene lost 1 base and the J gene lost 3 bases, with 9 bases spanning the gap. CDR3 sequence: CASSLGTGYTEAFF. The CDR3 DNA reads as TGTGCCAGCAGCTTAGGTACGGGGTACACTGAAGCTTTCTTT.

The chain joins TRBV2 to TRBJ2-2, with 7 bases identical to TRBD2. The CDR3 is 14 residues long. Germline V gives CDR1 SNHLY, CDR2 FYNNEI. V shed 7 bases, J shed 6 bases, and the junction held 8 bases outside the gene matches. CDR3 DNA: TGTGCCAGCACCGCCAGCGGGGTGTCCGGGGAGCTGTTTTTT. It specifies CASTASGVSGELFF.

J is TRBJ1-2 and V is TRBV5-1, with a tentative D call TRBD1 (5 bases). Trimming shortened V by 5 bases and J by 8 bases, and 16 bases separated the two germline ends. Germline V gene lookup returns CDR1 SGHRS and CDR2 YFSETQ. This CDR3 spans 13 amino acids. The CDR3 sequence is CASRTVGYVGYTF. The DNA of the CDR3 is TGCGCCAGCAGGACAGTAGGTTATGTGGGCTACACCTTC.

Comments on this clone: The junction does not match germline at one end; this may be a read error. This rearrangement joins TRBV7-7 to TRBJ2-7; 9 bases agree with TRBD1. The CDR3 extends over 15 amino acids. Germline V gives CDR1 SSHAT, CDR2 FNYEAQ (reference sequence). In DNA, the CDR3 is TGTGCTAGCAGCTCAGCTCCTGGACAGGGGTACGAGCAGTACTTC. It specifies CASSSAPGQGYEQYF.

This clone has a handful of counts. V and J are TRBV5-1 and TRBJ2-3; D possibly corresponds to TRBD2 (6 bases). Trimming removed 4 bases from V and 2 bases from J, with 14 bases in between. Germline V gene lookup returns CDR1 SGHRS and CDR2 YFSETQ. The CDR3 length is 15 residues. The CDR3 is CASSPGRRDTDTQYF. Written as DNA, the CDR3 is TGCGCCAGCAGCCCCGGTCGGCGGGACACAGATACGCAGTATTTT.

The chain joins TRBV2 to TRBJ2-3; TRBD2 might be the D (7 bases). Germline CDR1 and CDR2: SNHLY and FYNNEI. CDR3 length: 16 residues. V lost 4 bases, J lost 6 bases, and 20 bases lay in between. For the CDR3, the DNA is TGTGCCAGCAGTGCTGGGGTTGGGGGGGGGCCGGATACGCAGTATTTT. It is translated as CASSAGVGGGPDTQYF.

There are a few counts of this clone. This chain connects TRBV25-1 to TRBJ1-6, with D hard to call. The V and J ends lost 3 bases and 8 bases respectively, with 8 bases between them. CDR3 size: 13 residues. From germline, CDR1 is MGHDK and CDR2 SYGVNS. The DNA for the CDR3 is TGTGCCAGCAGTGACAGGTTGGATTCACCCCTCCACTTT. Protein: CASSDRLDSPLHF.